The 22 T cell receptor beta chains below all came from one sample that was sequenced in a study of cytomegalovirus exposure and HLA in healthy donors. Both 60 Vbeta primers and 13 Jbeta primers went into the PCR. The table came from immunoSEQ multiplex PCR; TCRdb's copy has only in-frame clones and leaves some out. The table has about 150,000 clones, approximately 72% seen once. Material: PBMCs. These receptors were collected from a woman aged 55-69 years in good health and CMV-seronegative.

There are a few counts of this clone. This chain uses TRBV5-1 with TRBJ2-1; 10 bases agree with TRBD2. Germline-derived CDR1 and CDR2 are SGHRS and YFSETQ. The CDR3 runs to 21 residues. With 2 bases clipped from V and 0 bases from J, the junction kept 17 bases outside the gene matches. This CDR3 reads CASSFSPRTSGRTSSYNEQFF. The CDR3 nucleotides are TGCGCCAGCAGCTTTAGCCCGAGGACTAGCGGTAGAACAAGCTCCTACAATGAGCAGTTCTTC.

V gene TRBV4-3 combines with J gene TRBJ2-2; 7 nucleotides match TRBD1. Germline CDR1 reads LGHNA; CDR2 reads YSLEER. The ends lost 3 bases at V and 0 bases at J; junction bases unmatched: 10. This CDR3 contains 18 residues. CDR3 amino acids: CASSHVNPGTANTGELFF. The CDR3 bases are TGCGCCAGCAGCCATGTCAACCCCGGGACAGCGAACACCGGGGAGCTGTTTTTT.

The chain uses TRBV10-3 and TRBJ2-7; TRBD2 matches 13 bases. The CDR3 extends over 14 amino acids. V dropped 0 bases and J dropped 9; count of bases not matched to a gene: 2. From germline, CDR1 is ENHRY and CDR2 SYGVKD. CDR3 DNA: TGTGCCATCAGTGAGTCGACTAGCGGGAGGAGGCAGTACTTC. This sequence encodes CAISESTSGRRQYF.

V usage is TRBV27 and J usage is TRBJ1-6; 9 nucleotides agree with TRBD1. The germline gives CDR1 MNHEY, CDR2 SMNVEV (reference sequence). V shed 5 bases and J 7 bases; nucleotides not matched to a gene: 3. This CDR3 has 14 residues. The CDR3 DNA sequence: TGTGCCAGCAGTCGGACAGGGGACAATTCACCCCTCCACTTT. It is translated as CASSRTGDNSPLHF.

This sequence joins TRBV7-9 and TRBJ1-5; the match to TRBD1 covers 9 bases. The CDR3 is made up of 15 amino acids. Germline V gives CDR1 SEHNR, CDR2 FQNEAQ (reference sequence). The V and J ends lost 4 bases and 1 base, in that order; junction bases with no gene match: 2. This CDR3 is CASSSGQGSNQPQHF. CDR3 in DNA: TGTGCCAGCAGCTCGGGACAGGGAAGCAATCAGCCCCAGCATTTT. Looking up the rest from reference TRBV7-9 and TRBJ1-5 gives the full variable domain: DTGVSQNPRHKITKRGQNVTFRCDPISEHNRLYWYRQTLGQGPEFLTYFQNEAQLEKSRLLSDRFSAERPKGSFSTLEIQRTEQGDSAMYLCASSSGQGSNQPQHFGDGTRLSIL.

The chain couples TRBV5-1 to TRBJ2-5; 13 nucleotides align to TRBD2. The CDR3 contains 18 residues. Trimming removed 3 bases from V and 5 bases from J; junction bases left unmatched: 13. The V gene's germline CDR1 is SGHRS and CDR2 YFSETQ. CDR3 bases: TGCGCCAGCAGCTCCGGGACTAGCGGGGTTTCCGGGTTGGAGACCCAGTACTTC. The encoded protein is CASSSGTSGVSGLETQYF.

The chain has TRBV7-2 and TRBJ2-1; 16 nucleotides line up with TRBD2. CDR3 length: 16 residues. Germline V gene lookup returns CDR1 SGHTA and CDR2 FQGNSA. The V gene end was trimmed by 4 bases and the J gene end by 8 bases; junction bases not matched to a gene: 5. The CDR3 loop reads CASSSMGLAGGYEQFF. The CDR3 coding sequence is TGTGCCAGCAGCTCCATGGGACTAGCGGGGGGGTATGAGCAGTTCTTC.

This clone was seen more than once but under ten times. The chain couples TRBV18 to TRBJ2-7, with 11 positions matching TRBD2. V dropped 2 bases and J dropped 1; count of bases not matched to a gene: 4. From germline, CDR1 is KGHSH and CDR2 LQKENI. The CDR3 spans 16 residues. The CDR3 is CASSPTSSGGSYEQYF. The CDR3 bases are TGTGCCAGCTCACCAACCTCTAGCGGGGGGTCCTACGAGCAGTACTTC.

The chain couples TRBV19 to TRBJ1-5; 7 bases line up with TRBD1. CDR1 LNHDA and CDR2 SQIVND come from the germline V gene (reference sequence). V shed 3 bases and J 4 bases; nucleotides not matched to a gene: 6. The CDR3 covers 15 residues. The CDR3 reads CASSIKAGGNQPQHF. The CDR3 DNA sequence: TGTGCCAGTAGTATTAAGGCAGGGGGAAATCAGCCCCAGCATTTT.

The chain combines TRBV19 with TRBJ2-7, with 7 bases that match TRBD2. This CDR3 spans 17 amino acids. Trimming took 6 bases from V and 4 from J; bases not matched to a gene: 18. Germline values: CDR1 LNHDA, CDR2 SQIVND (reference sequence). The DNA for the CDR3 is TGTGCCAGTAGCCCCCCGCGGCTAGCGGATGATTCGTACGAGCAGTACTTC. It translates to CASSPPRLADDSYEQYF.

This chain uses TRBV29-1 with TRBJ1-1, with 9 bases matching TRBD1. V trimming: 7 bases; J trimming: 2 bases; junction bases outside the gene matches: 5. The CDR3 loop spans 13 amino acids. The germline V gene has CDR1 SQVTM and CDR2 ANQGSEA. The CDR3 DNA sequence: TGCAGCGCCACTACAGGGGGCAACACTGAAGCTTTCTTT. This codes for CSATTGGNTEAFF.

The chain joins TRBV7-8 to TRBJ2-6; no reliable D call. Trimming removed 3 bases at V and 0 bases at J, with 3 bases between. The germline gives CDR1 SGHVS, CDR2 FQNEAQ. The CDR3 loop spans 14 amino acids. The CDR3 nucleotides read TGTGCCAGCAGCTTGAGCTCTGGGGCCAACGTCCTGACTTTC. Translating gives CASSLSSGANVLTF.

V and J are TRBV5-1 and TRBJ1-2; 10 bases match TRBD1. CDR1 and CDR2 from the germline V gene are SGHRS and YFSETQ. Trimming cost V 4 bases and J 8 bases; bases outside gene matches: 11. The CDR3 has 15 amino acids. The DNA of the CDR3 is TGCGCCAGCAGCCGACCGGGACAGGGGTCGTGGGGCTACACCTTC. Its translation is CASSRPGQGSWGYTF.

This clone was detected only a few times. V usage is TRBV19 and J usage is TRBJ1-5; D call uncertain. Trimming took off 2 bases at V and 3 bases at J, with 20 bases between the two ends. Germline values: CDR1 LNHDA, CDR2 SQIVND (reference sequence). This CDR3 comprises 18 residues. CDR3 nucleotides: TGTGCCAGTAGTATAAGGGCCGGGAAAAACCCCTTCAATCAGCCCCAGCATTTT. Amino acid sequence: CASSIRAGKNPFNQPQHF.

V gene TRBV7-8 combines with J gene TRBJ2-4; a weak D match, TRBD2 (6 bases). Germline V gene data show CDR1 as SGHVS and CDR2 as FQNEAQ. This CDR3 has 15 amino acids. Trimming took 3 bases from V and 4 from J, leaving 13 bases between them. CDR3 coding DNA: TGTGCCAGCAGCTTGGGGCGGGAAGCTAAAAACATTCAGTACTTC. Translating it yields CASSLGREAKNIQYF.

The V and J genes are TRBV5-6 and TRBJ2-7; the D gene is possibly TRBD1 (5 bases). This CDR3 spans 14 amino acids. From germline, CDR1 is SGHDT and CDR2 YYEEEE. Deletions cut 0 bases from V and 3 bases from J, with 10 bases between. CDR3 protein: CASSLAGLNYEQYF. The CDR3 nucleotides read TGTGCCAGCAGCTTGGCAGGGTTGAACTACGAGCAGTACTTC.

This rearrangement joins TRBV4-1 to TRBJ2-1, with 7 bases fitting TRBD1. Germline CDR1 reads MGHRA; CDR2 reads YSYEKL. The CDR3 has 14 residues. The junction had 8 bases not matched to a gene; V was cut back by 4 bases and J by 8 bases. CDR3 in DNA: TGCGCCAGCAGCCTAGAGACAGGGTTCTATGAGCAGTTCTTC. This codes for CASSLETGFYEQFF.

The DNA of the CDR3 is TGTGCCAGCAGCTTAGGAGGGGCGGGAGTGGGGGAGCAGTACTTC. Translation gives CASSLGGAGVGEQYF. The chain has TRBV7-2 and TRBJ2-7, with TRBD2 matching over 7 bases. V lost 1 base to trimming and J lost 7 bases; unmatched junction nucleotides: 10. Per the germline V gene, CDR1 is SGHTA and CDR2 is FQGNSA. The CDR3 has 15 residues. Complete variable domain (other parts from reference TRBV7-2 and TRBJ2-7): GAGVSQSPSNKVTEKGKDVELRCDPISGHTALYWYRQSLGQGLEFLIYFQGNSAPDKSGLPSDRFSAERTGGSVSTLTIQRTQQEDSAVYLCASSLGGAGVGEQYFGPGTRLTVT.

Points on this clone: At one end the junction does not follow the germline gene, possibly because of a read error. This sample also contains other DNA sequences that code for the same CDR3. The rearrangement joins TRBV6-1 to TRBJ2-3; a possible D gene is TRBD2 (5 bases). CDR1 MNHNS and CDR2 SASEGT come from the germline V gene. This CDR3 region has 15 residues. The CDR3 bases are TGTGCCAGTAGTGCACAGTTTAGCGGCACAGATACGCAGTATTTT. Translated: CASSAQFSGTDTQYF.

The rearrangement uses TRBV5-1 and TRBJ2-5; TRBD2 agrees at 7 bases. The CDR3 length is 14 residues. V dropped 0 bases and J dropped 3; count of bases not matched to a gene: 2. Germline assignment: CDR1 SGHRS and CDR2 YFSETQ. In DNA, the CDR3 is TGCGCCAGCAGCTTGGGGCGGGAGAAAGAGACCCAGTACTTC. Translation: CASSLGREKETQYF.

The chain couples TRBV5-1 to TRBJ2-1, with 9 bases aligning to TRBD1. Germline V lookup: CDR1 SGHRS, CDR2 YFSETQ. CDR3 length: 16 residues. The ends lost 2 bases at V and 1 base at J; junction bases unmatched: 4. The CDR3, as DNA: TGCGCCAGCAGCTTAAGGACAGGGGTTTCCTACAATGAGCAGTTCTTC. This translates into CASSLRTGVSYNEQFF.

A few counts support this clone. The chain joins TRBV2 to TRBJ1-6, with TRBD1 as a possible D gene (6 bases). Looked up from germline, CDR1 is SNHLY and CDR2 is FYNNEI. Trimming took 6 bases from V and 8 from J, leaving 8 bases between them. The length of the CDR3 is 12 residues. As DNA, the CDR3 is TGTGCCAGCAGGTGGACAGATTCACCCCTCCACTTT. Translated, it gives CASRWTDSPLHF.